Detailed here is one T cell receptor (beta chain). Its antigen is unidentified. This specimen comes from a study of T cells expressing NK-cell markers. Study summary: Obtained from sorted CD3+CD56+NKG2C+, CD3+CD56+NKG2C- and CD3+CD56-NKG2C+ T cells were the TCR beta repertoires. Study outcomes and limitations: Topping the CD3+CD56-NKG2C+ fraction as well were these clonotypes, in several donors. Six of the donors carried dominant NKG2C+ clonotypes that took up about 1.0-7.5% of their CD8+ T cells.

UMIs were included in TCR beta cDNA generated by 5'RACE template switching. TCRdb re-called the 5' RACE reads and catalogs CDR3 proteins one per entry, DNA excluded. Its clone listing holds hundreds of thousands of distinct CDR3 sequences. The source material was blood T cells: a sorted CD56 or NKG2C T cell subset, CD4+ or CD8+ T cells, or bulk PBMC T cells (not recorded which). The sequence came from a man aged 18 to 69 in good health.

CDR3 sequence: CASSLPPGNNQPQHF. The chain joins TRBV28 to TRBJ1-5; TCRdb indicates TRBD1, and absent DNA this call remains unverified. Germline CDR1 and CDR2: MDHEN and SYDVKM. The CDR3 runs to 15 residues. Supplemented by reference TRBV28 and TRBJ1-5, the full variable domain reads DVKVTQSSRYLVKRTGEKVFLECVQDMDHENMFWYRQDPGLGLRLIYFSYDVKMKEKGDIPEGYSVSREKKERFSLILESASTNQTSMYLCASSLPPGNNQPQHFGDGTRLSIL.